The 32 T cell receptor beta chains given below trace back to one sample, sequenced in a study of shared clonotypes between healthy human individuals. The method was immunoSEQ multiplex PCR; TCRdb's version includes in-frame clones alone and lacks a portion of them. The data show millions of clones, approximately 92% seen once. Sequencing was performed on naive CD4+ T cells sorted from blood. Subset reported: CD45RA+ positively selected. The receptors were sampled from a young man in good health.

The chain couples TRBV12-5 to TRBJ1-2, with D tentatively TRBD1 (6 bases). Trimming took off 7 bases at V and 4 bases at J, with 22 bases between the two ends. The CDR3 consists of 16 residues. CDR1 is LGHNT, CDR2 FRNRAP, per germline. CDR3 residues: CASAGDEGGAVYGYTF. As DNA, the CDR3 is TGTGCTAGTGCGGGCGATGAGGGGGGCGCGGTCTATGGCTACACCTTC.

The chain employs TRBV2 and TRBJ2-1, with TRBD1 identical over 9 bases. The CDR3 extends over 15 amino acids. Looked up from germline, CDR1 is SNHLY and CDR2 is FYNNEI. The junction had 11 bases not matched to a gene; V was cut back by 8 bases and J by 6 bases. Here the CDR3 reads CASRPQGQGLNEQFF. The CDR3 DNA sequence: TGTGCCAGCCGACCACAGGGACAGGGTCTCAATGAGCAGTTCTTC.

The chain couples TRBV6-6 to TRBJ1-4; D is unresolved. Trimming pared 5 bases from V and 3 bases from J, leaving 10 bases between. The CDR3 length is 14 residues. Germline V gives CDR1 MNHNY, CDR2 SVGAGI (reference sequence). Written as DNA, the CDR3 is TGTGCCAGCAGTGCGCATGAACCTAATGAAAAACTGTTTTTT. This gives the protein CASSAHEPNEKLFF.

The gene calls are TRBV30 and TRBJ2-1; tentatively, D is TRBD1 (5 bases). V lost 5 bases to trimming and J lost 0 bases, with 11 bases between them. Germline V CDR1 and CDR2: GTSNPN, SVGIG (reference sequence). The CDR3 runs 14 residues. The CDR3: CAWDQGISYNEQFF. The CDR3 DNA sequence: TGTGCCTGGGACCAGGGAATCTCCTACAATGAGCAGTTCTTC. The complete variable domain, with remaining parts taken from reference TRBV30 and TRBJ2-1, reads SQTIHQWPATLVQPVGSPLSLECTVEGTSNPNLYWYRQAAGRGLQLLFYSVGIGQISSEVPQNLSASRPQDRQFILSSKKLLLSDSGFYLCAWDQGISYNEQFFGPGTRLTVL.

The chain has TRBV6-5 and TRBJ2-1; TRBD2 agrees at 9 bases. CDR1 MNHEY and CDR2 SVGAGI come from the germline V gene. V trimming: 9 bases; J trimming: 14 bases; junction bases outside the gene matches: 8. This CDR3 contains 11 residues. The CDR3 spells CASGQRGAEFF. CDR3 DNA: TGTGCCAGTGGTCAGCGGGGGGCGGAGTTCTTC.

V is TRBV28 and J is TRBJ1-3, with a tentative D call TRBD1 (6 bases). The CDR3 totals 16 residues. Between the trimmed V and J ends, which lost 3 bases and 0 bases, there was a span of 12 bases. Germline-derived CDR1 and CDR2 are MDHEN and SYDVKM. The CDR3 DNA is TGTGCCAGCAGTTTTCCTACAGGGAACTCTGGAAACACCATATATTTT. Its translation is CASSFPTGNSGNTIYF.

The rearrangement links TRBV18 to TRBJ1-6, with 10 bases that match TRBD1. The CDR3 is 16 residues long. Losses at the gene ends were 5 bases for V and 9 bases for J; bases not matched to a gene: 10. Germline lookup yields CDR1 KGHSH and CDR2 LQKENI. Here the CDR3 reads CASSAAGTGVVSPLHF. CDR3 coding DNA: TGTGCCAGCTCAGCGGCCGGGACAGGGGTAGTTTCACCCCTCCACTTT.

The chain links TRBV6-6 to TRBJ2-1, with TRBD2 identical over 7 bases. Germline V lookup: CDR1 MNHNY, CDR2 SVGAGI (reference sequence). The CDR3 spans 14 residues. Trimming cost V 5 bases and J 4 bases; bases outside gene matches: 5. CDR3 region: CASSTSGTYNEQFF. As DNA, the CDR3 is TGTGCCAGCAGTACCAGCGGGACTTACAATGAGCAGTTCTTC.

The CDR3 region is CASSVEGLAGAGELFF. The CDR3 DNA reads as TGTGCCAGCAGCGTAGAGGGGCTAGCGGGGGCCGGGGAGCTGTTTTTT. The chain recombines TRBV9 with TRBJ2-2; 10 bases align to TRBD2. V dropped 0 bases and J dropped 6; count of bases not matched to a gene: 5. The CDR3 totals 16 residues. Germline-derived CDR1 and CDR2 are SGDLS and YYNGEE.

The chain employs TRBV30 and TRBJ1-5, with TRBD1 identical over 9 bases. V shed 0 bases, J shed 7 bases, and the junction held 4 bases outside the gene matches. The CDR3 loop spans 14 amino acids. Germline V gene lookup returns CDR1 GTSNPN and CDR2 SVGIG (reference sequence). CDR3 sequence: CAWSVGTGPQPQHF. The DNA of the CDR3 is TGTGCCTGGAGTGTCGGGACAGGGCCCCAGCCCCAGCATTTT.

On this clone itself: A much larger clone is a single base away; this may be a read error. This sequence joins TRBV5-1 and TRBJ2-5; D is ambiguous. The J call is doubtful: the DNA matches TRBJ2-7 better. The CDR3 contains 11 residues. Germline-derived CDR1 and CDR2 are SGHRS and YFSETQ. CDR3 loop: CASSLGYEQYF. CDR3 nucleotide sequence: TGCGCCAGCAGCTTGGGATACGAGCAGTACTTC.

A note on this clone: Other nucleotide sequences in the sample specify the same CDR3. V usage is TRBV30 and J usage is TRBJ1-2, with D hard to call. V was cut by 1 base and J by 2 bases, with 5 bases left in between. CDR3 length: 12 residues. The germline gives CDR1 GTSNPN, CDR2 SVGIG (reference sequence). Here the CDR3 DNA reads TGTGCCTGGAGTGAAAAAAACTATGGCTACACCTTC. Translation gives CAWSEKNYGYTF.

V and J are TRBV10-3 and TRBJ2-3, with 10 positions matching TRBD2. This CDR3 has 17 amino acids. The V gene end was trimmed by 0 bases and the J gene end by 6 bases; junction bases not matched to a gene: 9. CDR1 is ENHRY, CDR2 SYGVKD, per germline. The CDR3 DNA sequence: TGTGCCATCAGTGAGTCGACTCAACTAGCGGGAACGGATACGCAGTATTTT. This translates into CAISESTQLAGTDTQYF.

V gene TRBV28 combines with J gene TRBJ2-7; 15 nucleotides match TRBD2. The CDR3 sequence is 15 residues long. J lost 7 bases, V lost 5 bases, and 6 bases had no gene match. Germline V gene data show CDR1 as MDHEN and CDR2 as SYDVKM. The DNA of the CDR3 is TGTGCCAGCAGTCTTGGCGGGACTAGCGGGAGGGAGCAGTACTTC. This translates into CASSLGGTSGREQYF.

Comment on this clone: One end of the junction fails to match germline, which may point to a read error. The chain carries TRBV7-6 and TRBJ1-4; possible D gene TRBD1, 5 bases. This CDR3 contains 13 residues. CDR1 is SGHVS, CDR2 FNYEAQ, per germline. CDR3 region: CASSLGGNERLFF. CDR3 DNA: TGTGCCAGCAGCTTGGGGGGGAATGAAAGACTGTTTTTT.

This chain joins TRBV27 and TRBJ2-3; D is ambiguous. Trimming took off 8 bases at V and 9 bases at J, with 18 bases between the two ends. Germline V gene data show CDR1 as MNHEY and CDR2 as SMNVEV (reference sequence). The CDR3 sequence is 13 residues long. CDR3 sequence (DNA): TGTGCCAGCCATCCTCACTTGGGGTTAACGCAGTATTTT. Translation: CASHPHLGLTQYF.

The V and J genes are TRBV30 and TRBJ2-7, with D perhaps matching TRBD1 (8 bases). CDR1 GTSNPN and CDR2 SVGIG come from the germline V gene (reference sequence). This CDR3 has 17 residues. The V gene lost 6 bases and the J gene lost 5 bases, with 29 bases spanning the gap. The CDR3 sequence: CACRQGSSGGSGNEQYF. CDR3 sequence (DNA): TGTGCCTGCCGACAGGGGTCATCCGGCGGGAGTGGAAACGAGCAGTACTTC.

V usage is TRBV5-1 and J usage is TRBJ2-5, with D perhaps TRBD2 (6 bases). CDR1 and CDR2 from the germline V gene are SGHRS and YFSETQ. The CDR3 has 10 amino acids. The V and J ends lost 9 bases and 5 bases respectively, with 8 bases between them. Written as DNA, the CDR3 is TGCGCCACCCGGGAGGAGACCCAGTACTTC. Protein: CATREETQYF.

The chain has TRBV5-1 and TRBJ2-7; D is possibly TRBD2 (5 bases). The CDR3 sequence is 13 residues long. Trimming shortened V by 7 bases and J by 2 bases, and 13 bases separated the two germline ends. Germline loops: CDR1 SGHRS, CDR2 YFSETQ. This CDR3 is CASGLASTYEQYF. The CDR3 DNA is TGCGCCAGCGGATTAGCGAGTACCTACGAGCAGTACTTC.

The chain has TRBV28 and TRBJ1-2; 8 bases map to TRBD1. Germline assignment: CDR1 MDHEN and CDR2 SYDVKM. This CDR3 is built from 15 residues. V trimming: 6 bases; J trimming: 4 bases; junction bases outside the gene matches: 10. CDR3 sequence: CASSLGTGNSYGYTF. DNA for the CDR3: TGTGCCAGCAGCCTCGGGACAGGTAACTCCTATGGCTACACCTTC.

V gene TRBV5-5 combines with J gene TRBJ2-7; 9 bases fit TRBD2. Germline V gives CDR1 SGHKS, CDR2 YYEKEE (reference sequence). There are 14 residues in the CDR3. The ends lost 0 bases at V and 4 bases at J; junction bases unmatched: 2. CDR3 sequence reads: CASSLEREVYEQYF. The DNA of the CDR3 is TGTGCCAGCAGCTTGGAGCGGGAGGTTTACGAGCAGTACTTC.

The CDR3 reads CASSMKGLAADTQYF. CDR3 nucleotides: TGTGCCAGTAGTATGAAGGGGCTAGCGGCAGATACGCAGTATTTT. The chain couples TRBV19 to TRBJ2-3, with TRBD2 matching over 7 bases. Trimming cost V 3 bases and J 4 bases; bases outside gene matches: 7. Germline V gives CDR1 LNHDA, CDR2 SQIVND (reference sequence). The CDR3 extends over 15 amino acids.

This clone was seen just once. The chain couples TRBV6-5 to TRBJ2-2; weak D call: TRBD1 (6 bases). Germline V gene sequence: CDR1 MNHEY, CDR2 SVGAGI. The CDR3 is 14 amino acids. Trimming took 7 bases from V and 0 from J, leaving 9 bases between them. CDR3 DNA sequence: TGTGCCAGCAAAGGGACAACGAACACCGGGGAGCTGTTTTTT. It translates to CASKGTTNTGELFF.

The chain links TRBV5-5 to TRBJ1-4; tentatively, D is TRBD1 (6 bases). This CDR3 region has 15 residues. V lost 4 bases and J lost 5, with 15 bases in between. The V gene's germline CDR1 is SGHKS and CDR2 YYEKEE (reference sequence). The CDR3: CASSMIGGKNEKLFF. CDR3 nucleotide sequence: TGTGCCAGCAGCATGATAGGGGGGAAAAATGAAAAACTGTTTTTT.

The chain combines TRBV7-2 with TRBJ2-2, with D tentatively TRBD1 (5 bases). Trimming stripped 5 bases from V and 1 base from J, with 8 bases between. The CDR3 has 14 residues. Germline V lookup: CDR1 SGHTA, CDR2 FQGNSA. The CDR3 sequence is CASSRTMNTGELFF. CDR3 coding DNA: TGTGCCAGCAGCCGGACAATGAACACCGGGGAGCTGTTTTTT.

This rearrangement joins TRBV2 to TRBJ2-1, with 7 nucleotides matching TRBD2. Germline V gives CDR1 SNHLY, CDR2 FYNNEI. The CDR3 loop spans 18 amino acids. V lost 4 bases and J lost 1; bases outside the gene matches: 13. The CDR3 DNA follows: TGTGCCAGCAGTGTTTCCAGCGGGATATCTGAGTCCTACAATGAGCAGTTCTTC. Translating gives CASSVSSGISESYNEQFF.

The rearrangement joins TRBV11-3 to TRBJ2-2, with D uncertain. Germline CDR1 SGHNT, CDR2 YENEEA. The ends were cut back, 1 base at V and 13 bases at J, with 13 bases in the middle. The CDR3 has 13 amino acids. CDR3 sequence reads: CASSLAGSVRLFF. The CDR3 coding sequence is TGTGCCAGCAGCTTAGCGGGCTCCGTACGGCTGTTTTTT.

In regard to this clone: At the DNA level, this CDR3 is encoded by other sequences in the same sample as well. This chain links TRBV6-5 with TRBJ1-2; TRBD1 agrees at 8 bases. CDR3 length: 13 amino acids. V shed 5 bases, J shed 2 bases, and the junction held 1 base outside the gene matches. Germline CDR1 reads MNHEY; CDR2 reads SVGAGI. The CDR3, as DNA: TGTGCCAGCAGTCGGACAGGGAACTATGGCTACACCTTC. It yields the protein CASSRTGNYGYTF.

This sequence joins TRBV18 and TRBJ2-1; TRBD2 aligns across 10 bases. V lost 5 bases and J lost 0; bases outside the gene matches: 7. Looked up from germline, CDR1 is KGHSH and CDR2 is LQKENI. The CDR3 length is 17 residues. CDR3 coding DNA: TGTGCCAGCTCATCCCTAGCGGGAGTGGGCTCCTACAATGAGCAGTTCTTC. Translating it yields CASSSLAGVGSYNEQFF.

The CDR3 coding sequence is TGTGCCAGCCGGGACTTACTGAGCACAGATACGCAGTATTTT. Translating gives CASRDLLSTDTQYF. The chain carries TRBV10-3 and TRBJ2-3; weak D call: TRBD2 (6 bases). The V end was cut by 10 bases, the J end by 0 bases, with 14 bases between. CDR3 length equals 14 residues. Germline CDR1 is ENHRY and CDR2 is SYGVKD.

The chain combines TRBV5-4 with TRBJ2-1, with 7 bases lining up with TRBD2. The length of the CDR3 is 15 residues. Germline CDR1 SGHNT, CDR2 YYREEE (reference sequence). The V and J ends lost 1 base and 4 bases, in that order; junction bases with no gene match: 5. The CDR3 protein is CASSLSPSGYNEQFF. CDR3 nucleotides: TGTGCCAGCAGCTTGTCGCCTAGCGGATACAATGAGCAGTTCTTC.

The chain recombines TRBV28 with TRBJ1-2; D not resolved. CDR1 is MDHEN, CDR2 SYDVKM, per germline. V was shortened by 2 bases and J by 8 bases, with 12 bases between the two germline ends. The CDR3 has 13 amino acids. In nucleotides, the CDR3 is TGTGCCAGCAGTTTAGCGGACTCCGGCGGCTACACCTTC. Residues: CASSLADSGGYTF.